Listed below are T cell receptor beta chains from one sample, sequenced in a study of OX40 agonist ivuxolimab in advanced cancers. Some clones are missing from TCRdb's copy, which holds only in-frame ones; the method was immunoSEQ multiplex PCR. The table includes around 72,000 clones, 82% detected once. The sequenced sample was CD4+ or CD8+ T cells sorted from blood, obtained in a trial of the OX40 agonist ivuxolimab. The receptors were sampled from an adult with an advanced solid tumor such as melanoma, head and neck, liver or kidney cancer. Each CDR3 is given with its conserved first and last residue. A D gene is named only where the DNA matches it firmly. Size tells how often a clone was seen (once, few, many) or the class of an expanded clone, and some rows leave it out.

TRBD1,TRBJ1-1,TRBV4-3,.,CASSQEPGGYTEAFF,TGCGCCAGCAGCCAAGAGCCAGGGGGATACACTGAAGCTTTCTTT
.,TRBJ2-5,TRBV28,.,CASRKVMVRGIETQYF,TGTGCCAGCAGAAAGGTTATGGTCAGAGGGATAGAGACCCAGTACTTC
TRBD1,TRBJ1-2,TRBV5-1,.,CASSRRTGGTWDYGYTF,TGCGCCAGCAGCAGACGGACAGGGGGCACATGGGACTATGGCTACACCTTC
.,TRBJ1-2,TRBV29-1,.,CSVFQASGYTF,TGCAGCGTTTTTCAGGCTAGCGGCTACACCTTC
TRBD2,TRBJ2-1,TRBV5-1,.,CASSLGLAGEVDEQFF,TGCGCCAGCAGCTTGGGACTAGCGGGAGAAGTTGATGAGCAGTTCTTC
TRBD2,TRBJ2-1,TRBV19,.,CASSTLILGSGSSYNEQFF,TGTGCCAGTAGTACTCTTATATTGGGGAGCGGGAGCTCCTACAATGAGCAGTTCTTC
.,TRBJ1-2,TRBV19,few,CASSNSGQNYGYTF,TGTGCCAGTAGTAATTCCGGACAGAACTATGGCTACACCTTC
.,TRBJ2-6,TRBV6-4,.,CASSVGGINGANVLTF,TGTGCCAGCAGTGTGGGCGGGATTAACGGGGCCAACGTCCTGACTTTC
.,TRBJ1-1,TRBV6-5,.,CASTALGNTEAFF,TGTGCCAGCACCGCCCTGGGGAACACTGAAGCTTTCTTT
.,TRBJ2-2,TRBV6-5,.,CASSYDETTGELFF,TGTGCCAGCAGTTACGACGAGACCACCGGGGAGCTGTTTTTT
TRBD2,TRBJ2-1,TRBV9,.,CASSGLLAGVPNEQFF,TGTGCCAGCAGCGGACTTTTAGCGGGAGTCCCCAATGAGCAGTTCTTC